These T cell receptor beta chains were read from a single sample in a study of cytomegalovirus exposure and HLA in healthy donors. TCRdb's copy holds only in-frame clones and misses some; the assay was immunoSEQ multiplex PCR. The table includes 300,000 or so clones, 70% to 90% detected once. Material for sequencing was PBMCs. All receptors derive from a middle-aged woman in good health and CMV-seropositive. CDR3s include the opening cysteine and the closing phenylalanine or tryptophan. A D gene is named only where the DNA matches it firmly. The size of a clone is reported for some rows only, either as once, few or many, or as a class for expanded clones.

>14|TRBV11-2|NA|TRBJ1-2|TRBD1
TGTGCCAGCAGCTCAATGGGACAGGCCTATGGCTACACCTTC
CASSSMGQAYGYTF
>18|TRBV30|NA|TRBJ2-2|NA
TGTGCCTGGAGCGACTTCTTTGTTTGTATCAAGTTTTCCGGGGAGCTGTTTTTT
CAWSDFFVCIKFSGELFF
>16|TRBV10-3|once|TRBJ2-2|NA
TGTGCCATCAGTGGTGAGTCCTACGCGAACACCGGGGAGCTGTTTTTT
CAISGESYANTGELFF
>15|TRBV11-2|NA|TRBJ2-3|TRBD2
TGTGCCAGCTTGGGGTGGCGGGTGGGGGGGGATACGCAGTATTTT
CASLGWRVGGDTQYF
>15|TRBV6-1|NA|TRBJ2-6|TRBD1
TGTGCCACGGGACAGGGAGGTTCTGGGGCCAACGTCCTGACTTTC
CATGQGGSGANVLTF
>16|TRBV5-6|NA|TRBJ1-2|NA
TGTGCCAGCAGCTTCCAGTCGGGGGTGACTTTCTATGGCTACACCTTC
CASSFQSGVTFYGYTF
>15|TRBV28|NA|TRBJ1-2|TRBD1
TGTGCCAGCAATCCCCGGGACAGTGAAAACTATGGCTACACCTTC
CASNPRDSENYGYTF
>18|TRBV2|NA|TRBJ1-1|TRBD1
TGTGCCAGCAGTGACTCATACCTTACAGGGGGGAGTGCCACTGAAGCTTTCTTT
CASSDSYLTGGSATEAFF
>16|TRBV7-9|NA|TRBJ2-3|TRBD2
TGTGCCAGCAGCTTTGGGTTAGCGGGAGCGAAAGATACGCAGTATTTT
CASSFGLAGAKDTQYF
>16|TRBV7-8|NA|TRBJ2-3|TRBD1
TGTGCCAGCAGCTTAAGGGCAGGGGGCGCCATAGATACGCAGTATTTT
CASSLRAGGAIDTQYF
>13|TRBV14|NA|TRBJ1-3|NA
TGTGCCAGCAGCCGGGAGATGGGAAACACCATATATTTT
CASSREMGNTIYF
>16|TRBV5-1|NA|TRBJ2-7|NA
TGCGCCAGCAGCTTGGGGTCCGGGACTTCATCCTACGAGCAGTACTTC
CASSLGSGTSSYEQYF
>13|TRBV30|NA|TRBJ1-1|NA
TGTGCCTGGGCCATGGACAGGAACACTGAAGCTTTCTTT
CAWAMDRNTEAFF
>17|TRBV7-6|NA|TRBJ2-1|TRBD1
TGTGCCAGCAGCTTAATTCCTGCGGACAGGACCTACAATGAGCAGTTCTTC
CASSLIPADRTYNEQFF
>17|TRBV28|NA|TRBJ2-3|TRBD2
TGTGCCAGCAGTCTCCCGCCCATAGCGGGAGTAGCAGATACGCAGTATTTT
CASSLPPIAGVADTQYF
>17|TRBV18|NA|TRBJ2-3|NA
TGTGCCAGCTCACCATCCTCGGGACTGGGGTACACAGATACGCAGTATTTT
CASSPSSGLGYTDTQYF
>15|TRBV28|NA|TRBJ1-3|NA
TGTGCCAGCAGTTTTTCCGACATCCGTGGAAACACCATATATTTT
CASSFSDIRGNTIYF
>13|TRBV29-1|NA|TRBJ1-3|NA
TGCAGCGTTGAACCAGGGTCTGGAAACACCATATATTTT
CSVEPGSGNTIYF
>17|TRBV19|NA|TRBJ1-5|TRBD1
TGTGCCAGTAGTATTAGTGGACAGGGGGCGCGCAATCAGCCCCAGCATTTT
CASSISGQGARNQPQHF
>15|TRBV15|NA|TRBJ1-2|NA
TGTGCCACCAGCAGAGATACAGGGTTAGGGGATGGCTACACCTTC
CATSRDTGLGDGYTF
>13|TRBV5-1|NA|TRBJ2-1|NA
TGCGCCAGCAGCTTGAGGGGGGGAAATGAGCAGTTCTTC
CASSLRGGNEQFF
>14|TRBV19|NA|TRBJ2-1|NA
TGTGCCAGTACCCTGGGGCGCCCCTACAATGAGCAGTTCTTC
CASTLGRPYNEQFF
>16|TRBV29-1|NA|TRBJ2-2|TRBD2
TGCAGCGTTGTTGTTTCTAGCGGGGTGAACACCGGGGAGCTGTTTTTT
CSVVVSSGVNTGELFF
>10|TRBV20-1|NA|TRBJ2-7|NA
TGCAGTGGCGGGGCCTACGAGCAGTACTTC
CSGGAYEQYF
>14|TRBV4-3|NA|TRBJ2-2|NA
TGCGCCAGCAGCCGTGGGGGGAGCCCCGGGGAGCTGTTTTTT
CASSRGGSPGELFF
>16|TRBV11-2|NA|TRBJ2-7|NA
TGTGCCAGCAGCTTGTCTCTAGCGCTGAGCTCCTACGAGCAGTACTTC
CASSLSLALSSYEQYF
>16|TRBV9|NA|TRBJ2-7|NA
TGTGCCAGCAGCGTAGGGATAGGACACCTTCACCAGGAGCAGTACTTC
CASSVGIGHLHQEQYF
>15|TRBV9|NA|TRBJ1-3|TRBD1
TGTGCCAGCAGCGTAGCAGGGGGCTTGGGAAACACCATATATTTT
CASSVAGGLGNTIYF
>12|TRBV6-1|NA|TRBJ1-5|TRBD1
TGTGCCAGTATGACAGGGGACCAGCCCCAGCATTTT
CASMTGDQPQHF
>16|TRBV13|NA|TRBJ2-7|TRBD2
TGTGCCAGCATGGGGACGCCGGGACTAGCGGGAGTTGAGCAGTACTTC
CASMGTPGLAGVEQYF
>14|TRBV7-9|NA|TRBJ2-7|TRBD2
TGTGCCAGCAGCTTATCGGGTAGCGGGAGAGAGCAGTACTTC
CASSLSGSGREQYF
>17|TRBV18|NA|TRBJ2-6|NA
TGTGCCAGCTCATTCAGCAGGGAATCGTCTGGGGCCAACGTCCTGACTTTC
CASSFSRESSGANVLTF
>13|TRBV5-4|NA|TRBJ2-1|NA
TGTGCCAGCAGCTCGAACATATACAATGAGCAGTTCTTC
CASSSNIYNEQFF
>12|TRBV7-2|NA|TRBJ2-1|NA
TGTGCCAGCAGCAAGAGCGGAATTGAGCAGTTCTTC
CASSKSGIEQFF
>15|TRBV6-5|NA|TRBJ1-2|TRBD1
TGTGCCAGCAGTTACTCGGCAGGGGGTGTCTATGGCTACACCTTC
CASSYSAGGVYGYTF
>14|TRBV4-1|NA|TRBJ2-5|TRBD1
TGCGCCAGCAGCCAGTGGGACAGCCAAGAGACCCAGTACTTC
CASSQWDSQETQYF
>14|TRBV6-4|NA|TRBJ1-1|NA
TGTGCCAGCAGTGCTGAGGGAGGGGACACTGAAGCTTTCTTT
CASSAEGGDTEAFF
>17|TRBV11-2|NA|TRBJ1-6|NA
TGTGCCAGCAGCCCCGACACATCATACTCCTATAATTCACCCCTCCACTTT
CASSPDTSYSYNSPLHF
>14|TRBV5-1|NA|TRBJ2-5|TRBD1
TGCGCCAGCAGCTCTGGGACAGGGGAAGAGACCCAGTACTTC
CASSSGTGEETQYF
>15|TRBV27|NA|TRBJ1-6|NA
TGTGCCAGCAGTTTTACGGGACAAAAAAATTCACCCCTCCACTTT
CASSFTGQKNSPLHF
>17|TRBV5-6|NA|TRBJ2-5|TRBD2
TGTGCCAGCAGCTACGACAGCCTGGGACTAGCAGAAGAGACCCAGTACTTC
CASSYDSLGLAEETQYF
>13|TRBV30|NA|TRBJ2-7|TRBD1
TGTGCCTGGAGTCGAGGGGGCCGGTACGAGCAGTACTTC
CAWSRGGRYEQYF
>12|TRBV19|NA|TRBJ1-4|NA
TGTGCCAGTAGTGGAGTCAGAGAAAAACTGTTTTTT
CASSGVREKLFF
>13|TRBV6-5|NA|TRBJ2-3|NA
TGTGCCAGCAGTCCCTTAAACACAGATACGCAGTATTTT
CASSPLNTDTQYF
>14|TRBV9|NA|TRBJ2-7|NA
TGTGCCAGCAGCGTAGATGCGTCCCCAAGCGAGCAGTACTTC
CASSVDASPSEQYF
>14|TRBV6-5|NA|TRBJ2-5|TRBD1
TGTGCCAGCAGTTCGCCAGGGGGCAGGGAGACCCAGTACTTC
CASSSPGGRETQYF
>13|TRBV2|NA|TRBJ2-2|NA
TGTGCCAGCAGGTTAATGAACACCGGGGAGCTGTTTTTT
CASRLMNTGELFF
>13|TRBV18|NA|TRBJ1-4|TRBD1
TGTGCCAGCTCACGGGGACAGGAGGAAAAACTGTTTTTT
CASSRGQEEKLFF
>15|TRBV2|NA|TRBJ2-7|NA
TGTGCCAGCAGTGAATTCGTGAGGGCGGATTACGAGCAGTACTTC
CASSEFVRADYEQYF
>17|TRBV5-6|NA|TRBJ2-7|TRBD2
TGTGCCAGCAGCTTGTTTGGGACTAGCGGGAGTTCCTACGAGCAGTACTTC
CASSLFGTSGSSYEQYF
>17|TRBV7-9|NA|TRBJ2-1|TRBD1
TGTGCCAGCAGCTTAGGCCTAAGACAGGGGGCGAGGAATGAGCAGTTCTTC
CASSLGLRQGARNEQFF
>15|TRBV10-3|NA|TRBJ1-1|TRBD1
TGTGCCATCAGTGAGACAGGACAGGGGAACACTGAAGCTTTCTTT
CAISETGQGNTEAFF
>12|TRBV6-6|NA|TRBJ2-2|NA
TGTGCCAGCAGTCCAGACTTCGGGGAGCTGTTTTTT
CASSPDFGELFF
>14|TRBV9|NA|TRBJ2-1|NA
TGTGCCAGCAGTTATAGCGGCACCTACAATGAGCAGTTCTTC
CASSYSGTYNEQFF
>15|TRBV9|NA|TRBJ2-2|NA
TGTGCCAGCAGGCCGAGGAACGCAAACACCGGGGAGCTGTTTTTT
CASRPRNANTGELFF